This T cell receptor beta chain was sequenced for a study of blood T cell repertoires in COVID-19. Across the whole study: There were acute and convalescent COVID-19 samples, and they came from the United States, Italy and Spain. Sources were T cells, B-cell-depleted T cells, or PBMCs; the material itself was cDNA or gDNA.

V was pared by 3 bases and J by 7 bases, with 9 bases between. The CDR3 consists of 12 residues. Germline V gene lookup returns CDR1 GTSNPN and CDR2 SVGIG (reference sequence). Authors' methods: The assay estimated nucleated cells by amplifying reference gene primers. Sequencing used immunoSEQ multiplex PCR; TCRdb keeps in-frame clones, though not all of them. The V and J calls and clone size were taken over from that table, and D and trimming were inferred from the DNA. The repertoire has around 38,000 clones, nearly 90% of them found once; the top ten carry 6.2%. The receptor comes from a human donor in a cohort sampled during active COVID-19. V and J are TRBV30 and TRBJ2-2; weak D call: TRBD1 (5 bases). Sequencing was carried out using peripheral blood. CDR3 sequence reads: CAWRSGLGELFF. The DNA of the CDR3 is TGTGCCTGGAGATCAGGGCTCGGGGAGCTGTTTTTT.